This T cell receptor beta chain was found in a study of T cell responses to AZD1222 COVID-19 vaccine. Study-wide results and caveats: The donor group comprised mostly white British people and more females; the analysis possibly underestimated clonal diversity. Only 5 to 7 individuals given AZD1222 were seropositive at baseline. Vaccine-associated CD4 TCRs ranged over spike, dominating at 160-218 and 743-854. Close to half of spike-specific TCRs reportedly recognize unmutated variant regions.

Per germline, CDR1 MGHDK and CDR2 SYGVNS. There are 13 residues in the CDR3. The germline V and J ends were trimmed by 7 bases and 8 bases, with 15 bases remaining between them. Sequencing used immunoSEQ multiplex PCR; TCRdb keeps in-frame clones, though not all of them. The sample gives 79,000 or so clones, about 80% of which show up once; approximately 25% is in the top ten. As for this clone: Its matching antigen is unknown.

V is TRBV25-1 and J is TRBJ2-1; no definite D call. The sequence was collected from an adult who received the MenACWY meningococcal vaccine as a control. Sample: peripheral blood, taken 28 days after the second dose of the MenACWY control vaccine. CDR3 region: CASNSESGHEQFF. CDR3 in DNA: TGTGCCAGCAATTCGGAATCGGGTCATGAGCAGTTCTTC.